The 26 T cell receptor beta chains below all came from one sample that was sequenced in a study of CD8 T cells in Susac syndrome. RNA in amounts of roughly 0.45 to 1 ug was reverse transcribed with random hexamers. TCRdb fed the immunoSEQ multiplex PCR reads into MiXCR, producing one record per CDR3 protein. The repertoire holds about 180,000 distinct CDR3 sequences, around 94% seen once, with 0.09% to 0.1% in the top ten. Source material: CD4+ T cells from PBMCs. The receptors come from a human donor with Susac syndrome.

Here the CDR3 DNA reads TGTGCCAGCTCTCAGTTGAGACAGCGCTCCTACGAGCAGTACTTC. This encodes CASSQLRQRSYEQYF. The J gene is TRBJ2-7, the V gene TRBV18; D possibly corresponds to TRBD1 (5 bases). The CDR3 length is 15 residues. Germline V lookup: CDR1 KGHSH, CDR2 LQKENI. Trimming took off 6 bases at V and 0 bases at J, with 15 bases between the two ends.

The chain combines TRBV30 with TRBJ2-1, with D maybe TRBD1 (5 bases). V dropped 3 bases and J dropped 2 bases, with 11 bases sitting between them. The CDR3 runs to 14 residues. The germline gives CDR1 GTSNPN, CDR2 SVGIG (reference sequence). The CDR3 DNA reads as TGTGCCTGGAGCCGGCAGGGTGCCTACAATGAGCAGTTCTTC. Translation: CAWSRQGAYNEQFF.

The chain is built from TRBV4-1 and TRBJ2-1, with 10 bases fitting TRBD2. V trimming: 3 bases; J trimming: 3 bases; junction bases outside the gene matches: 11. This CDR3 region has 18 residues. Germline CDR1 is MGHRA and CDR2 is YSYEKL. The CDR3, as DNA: TGCGCCAGCAGCCATGAACCCTACCTAGCGGGGGTCTACAATGAGCAGTTCTTC. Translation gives CASSHEPYLAGVYNEQFF.

The CDR3 loop is CSATGDRAKNIQYF. The CDR3 DNA reads as TGCAGTGCTACAGGGGATCGAGCCAAAAACATTCAGTACTTC. The chain has TRBV20-1 and TRBJ2-4, with D perhaps TRBD1 (6 bases). This CDR3 spans 14 amino acids. V gave up 4 bases and J gave up 0 bases, with 10 bases separating them. Germline lookup yields CDR1 DFQATT and CDR2 SNEGSKA (reference sequence).

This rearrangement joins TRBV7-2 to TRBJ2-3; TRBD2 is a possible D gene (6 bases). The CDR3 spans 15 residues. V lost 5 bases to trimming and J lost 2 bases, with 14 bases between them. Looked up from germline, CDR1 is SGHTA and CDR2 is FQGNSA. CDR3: CASSTRLGITDTQYF. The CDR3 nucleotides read TGTGCCAGCAGCACGAGACTAGGAATCACAGATACGCAGTATTTT. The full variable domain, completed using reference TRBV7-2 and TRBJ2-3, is GAGVSQSPSNKVTEKGKDVELRCDPISGHTALYWYRQSLGQGLEFLIYFQGNSAPDKSGLPSDRFSAERTGGSVSTLTIQRTQQEDSAVYLCASSTRLGITDTQYFGPGTRLTVL.

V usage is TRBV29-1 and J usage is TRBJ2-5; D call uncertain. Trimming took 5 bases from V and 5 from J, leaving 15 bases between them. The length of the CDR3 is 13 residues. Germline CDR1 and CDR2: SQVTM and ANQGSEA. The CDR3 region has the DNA TGCAGCGTTCGACACCCTCTGGGGGAGACCCAGTACTTC. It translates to CSVRHPLGETQYF.

This CDR3 is CSARAPAIKSEQYF. The CDR3 DNA reads TGCAGTGCTAGAGCACCAGCCATCAAATCAGAGCAGTACTTC. This sequence joins TRBV20-1 and TRBJ2-7; no clear D gene. This CDR3 region has 14 residues. Germline CDR1 is DFQATT and CDR2 is SNEGSKA (reference sequence). With 1 base removed from V and 7 bases from J, the gap between germline ends came to 17 bases.

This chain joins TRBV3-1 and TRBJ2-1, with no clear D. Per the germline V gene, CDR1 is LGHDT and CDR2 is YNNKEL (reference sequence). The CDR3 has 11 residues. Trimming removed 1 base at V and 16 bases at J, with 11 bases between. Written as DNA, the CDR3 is TGTGCCAGCAGCCAAGTAGGGCAGGAATTCTTC. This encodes CASSQVGQEFF.

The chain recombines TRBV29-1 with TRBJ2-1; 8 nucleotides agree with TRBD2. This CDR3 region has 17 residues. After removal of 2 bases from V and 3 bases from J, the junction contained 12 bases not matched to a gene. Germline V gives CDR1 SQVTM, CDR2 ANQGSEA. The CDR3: CSVEIASGSPNYNEQFF. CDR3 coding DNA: TGCAGCGTTGAAATAGCCAGCGGGAGCCCGAACTACAATGAGCAGTTCTTC.

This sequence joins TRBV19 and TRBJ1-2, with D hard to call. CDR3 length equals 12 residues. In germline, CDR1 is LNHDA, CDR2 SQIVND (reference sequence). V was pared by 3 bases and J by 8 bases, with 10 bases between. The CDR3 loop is CASSIKERGYTF. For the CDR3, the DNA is TGTGCCAGTAGTATCAAGGAGCGGGGCTACACCTTC.

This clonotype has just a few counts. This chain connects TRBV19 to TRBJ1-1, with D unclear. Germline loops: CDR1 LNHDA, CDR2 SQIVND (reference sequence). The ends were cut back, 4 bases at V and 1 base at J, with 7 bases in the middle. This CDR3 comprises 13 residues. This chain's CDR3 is CASSTTGNTEAFF. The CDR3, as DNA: TGTGCCAGTAGTACGACGGGGAACACTGAAGCTTTCTTT.

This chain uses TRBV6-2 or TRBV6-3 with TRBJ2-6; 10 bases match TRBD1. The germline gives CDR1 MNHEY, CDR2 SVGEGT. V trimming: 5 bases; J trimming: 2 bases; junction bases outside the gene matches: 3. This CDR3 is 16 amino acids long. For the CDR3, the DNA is TGTGCCAGCAGTCCGACAGGGGGCCCTGGGGCCAACGTCCTGACTTTC. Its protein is CASSPTGGPGANVLTF.

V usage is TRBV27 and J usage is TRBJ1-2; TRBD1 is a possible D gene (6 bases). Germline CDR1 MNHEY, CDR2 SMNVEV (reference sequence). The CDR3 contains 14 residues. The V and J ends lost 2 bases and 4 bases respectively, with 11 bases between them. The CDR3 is CASSLGGGGYGYTF. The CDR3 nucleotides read TGTGCCAGCAGTTTAGGTGGAGGGGGCTATGGCTACACCTTC.

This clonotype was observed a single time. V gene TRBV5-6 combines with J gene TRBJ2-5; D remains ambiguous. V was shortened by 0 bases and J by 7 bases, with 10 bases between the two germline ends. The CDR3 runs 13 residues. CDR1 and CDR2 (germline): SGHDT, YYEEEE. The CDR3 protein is CASSLVSPGTQYF. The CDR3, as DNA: TGTGCCAGCAGCTTGGTATCCCCGGGGACCCAGTACTTC.

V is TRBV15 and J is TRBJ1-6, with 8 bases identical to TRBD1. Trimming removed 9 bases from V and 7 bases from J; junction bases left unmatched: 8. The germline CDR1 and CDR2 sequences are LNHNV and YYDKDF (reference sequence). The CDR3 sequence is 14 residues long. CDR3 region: CATTAGQENSPLHF. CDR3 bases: TGTGCCACTACAGCGGGACAGGAAAATTCACCCCTCCACTTT.

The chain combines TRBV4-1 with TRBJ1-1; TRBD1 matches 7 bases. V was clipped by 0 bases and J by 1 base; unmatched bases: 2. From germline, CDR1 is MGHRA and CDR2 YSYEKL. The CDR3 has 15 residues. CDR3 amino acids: CASSQDQGGNTEAFF. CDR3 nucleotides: TGCGCCAGCAGCCAAGATCAGGGGGGGAACACTGAAGCTTTCTTT.

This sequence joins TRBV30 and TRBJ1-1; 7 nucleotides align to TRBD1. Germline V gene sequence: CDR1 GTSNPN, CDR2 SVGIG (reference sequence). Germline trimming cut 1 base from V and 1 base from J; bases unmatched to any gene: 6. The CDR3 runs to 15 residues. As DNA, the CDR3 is TGTGCCTGGAGTGCCCGACAGGGCCGGAACACTGAAGCTTTCTTT. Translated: CAWSARQGRNTEAFF.

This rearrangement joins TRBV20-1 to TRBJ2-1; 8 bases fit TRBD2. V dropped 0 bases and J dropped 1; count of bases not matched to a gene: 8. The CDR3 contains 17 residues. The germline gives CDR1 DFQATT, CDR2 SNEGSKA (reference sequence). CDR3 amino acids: CSARETRLAWSYNEQFF. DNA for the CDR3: TGCAGTGCTAGAGAGACCCGACTAGCGTGGTCCTACAATGAGCAGTTCTTC.

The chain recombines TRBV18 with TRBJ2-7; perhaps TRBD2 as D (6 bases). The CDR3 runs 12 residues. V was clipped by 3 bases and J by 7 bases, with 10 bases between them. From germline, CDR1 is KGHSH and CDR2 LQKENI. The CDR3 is CASSPPGREQYF. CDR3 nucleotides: TGTGCCAGCTCACCTCCGGGGAGGGAGCAGTACTTC. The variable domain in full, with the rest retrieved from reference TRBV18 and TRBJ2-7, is NAGVMQNPRHLVRRRGQEARLRCSPMKGHSHVYWYRQLPEEGLKFMVYLQKENIIDESGMPKERFSAEFPKEGPSILRIQQVVRGDSAAYFCASSPPGREQYFGPGTRLTVT.

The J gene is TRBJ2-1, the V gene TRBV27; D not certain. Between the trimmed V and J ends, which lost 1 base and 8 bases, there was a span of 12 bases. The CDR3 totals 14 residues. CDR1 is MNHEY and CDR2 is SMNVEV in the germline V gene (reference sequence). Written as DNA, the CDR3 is TGTGCCAGCAGTTTATTTGGCGTCGCCTATGAGCAGTTCTTC. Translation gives CASSLFGVAYEQFF.

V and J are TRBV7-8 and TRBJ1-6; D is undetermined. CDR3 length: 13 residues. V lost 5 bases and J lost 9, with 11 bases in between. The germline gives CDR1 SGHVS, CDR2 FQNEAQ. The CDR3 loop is CASSPDGSSPLHF. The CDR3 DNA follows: TGTGCCAGCAGCCCAGATGGGAGTTCACCCCTCCACTTT. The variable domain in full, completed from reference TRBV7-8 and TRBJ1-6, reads GAGVSQSPRYKVAKRGQDVALRCDPISGHVSLFWYQQALGQGPEFLTYFQNEAQLDKSGLPSDRFFAERPEGSVSTLKIQRTQQEDSAVYLCASSPDGSSPLHFGNGTRLTVT.

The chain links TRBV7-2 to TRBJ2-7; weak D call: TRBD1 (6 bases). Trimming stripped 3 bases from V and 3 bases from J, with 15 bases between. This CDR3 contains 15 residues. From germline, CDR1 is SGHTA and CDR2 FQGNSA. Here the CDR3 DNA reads TGTGCCAGCAGCTTGACAGGCCAGAATAACTACGAGCAGTACTTC. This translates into CASSLTGQNNYEQYF.

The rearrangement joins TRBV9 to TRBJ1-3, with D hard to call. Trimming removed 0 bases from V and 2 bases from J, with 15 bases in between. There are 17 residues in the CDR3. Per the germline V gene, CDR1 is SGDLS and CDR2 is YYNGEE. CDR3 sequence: CASSVDVGDKTGNTIYF. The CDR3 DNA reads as TGTGCCAGCAGCGTAGATGTGGGAGATAAGACTGGAAACACCATATATTTT.

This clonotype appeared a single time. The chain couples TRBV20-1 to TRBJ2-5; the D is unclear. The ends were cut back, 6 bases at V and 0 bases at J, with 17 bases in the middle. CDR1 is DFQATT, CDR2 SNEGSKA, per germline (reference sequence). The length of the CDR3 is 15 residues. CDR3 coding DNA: TGCAGTGCCCATGCGGCGGCGGCGTACCAAGAGACCCAGTACTTC. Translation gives CSAHAAAAYQETQYF.

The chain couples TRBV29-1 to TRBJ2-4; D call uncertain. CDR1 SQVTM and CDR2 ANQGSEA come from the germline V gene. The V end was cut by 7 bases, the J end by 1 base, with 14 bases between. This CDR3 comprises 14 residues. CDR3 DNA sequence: TGCAGCGCCCAAGCCTCTGTCGCCAAAAACATTCAGTACTTC. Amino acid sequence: CSAQASVAKNIQYF. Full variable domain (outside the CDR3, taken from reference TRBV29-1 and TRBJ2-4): SAVISQKPSRDICQRGTSLTIQCQVDSQVTMMFWYRQQPGQSLTLIATANQGSEATYESGFVIDKFPISRPNLTFSTLTVSNMSPEDSSIYLCSAQASVAKNIQYFGAGTRLSVL.

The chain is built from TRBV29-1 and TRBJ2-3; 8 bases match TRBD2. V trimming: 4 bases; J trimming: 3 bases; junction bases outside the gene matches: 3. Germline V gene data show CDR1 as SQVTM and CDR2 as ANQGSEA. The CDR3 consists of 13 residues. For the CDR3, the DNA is TGCAGCGTTGCGGGGGGGGGAACAGATACGCAGTATTTT. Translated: CSVAGGGTDTQYF.